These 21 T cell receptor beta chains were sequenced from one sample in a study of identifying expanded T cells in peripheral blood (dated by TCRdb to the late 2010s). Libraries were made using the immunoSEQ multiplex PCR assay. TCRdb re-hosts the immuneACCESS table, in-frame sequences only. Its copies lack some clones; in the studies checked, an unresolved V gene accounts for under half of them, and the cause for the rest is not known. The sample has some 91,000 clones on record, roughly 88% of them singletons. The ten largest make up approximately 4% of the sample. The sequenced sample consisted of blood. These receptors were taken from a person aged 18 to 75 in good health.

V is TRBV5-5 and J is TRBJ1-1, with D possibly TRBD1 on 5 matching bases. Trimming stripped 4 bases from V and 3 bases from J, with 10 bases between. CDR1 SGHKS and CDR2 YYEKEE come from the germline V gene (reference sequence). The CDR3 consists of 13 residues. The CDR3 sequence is CASSLQADTEAFF. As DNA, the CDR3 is TGTGCCAGCAGCCTACAGGCAGACACTGAAGCTTTCTTT.

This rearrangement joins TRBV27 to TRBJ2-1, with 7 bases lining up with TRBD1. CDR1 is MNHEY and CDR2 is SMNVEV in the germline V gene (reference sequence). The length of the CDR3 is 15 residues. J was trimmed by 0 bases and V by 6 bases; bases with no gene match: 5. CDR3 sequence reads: CASSHGQDSYNEQFF. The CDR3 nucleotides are TGTGCCAGCAGCCACGGACAGGACTCCTACAATGAGCAGTTCTTC.

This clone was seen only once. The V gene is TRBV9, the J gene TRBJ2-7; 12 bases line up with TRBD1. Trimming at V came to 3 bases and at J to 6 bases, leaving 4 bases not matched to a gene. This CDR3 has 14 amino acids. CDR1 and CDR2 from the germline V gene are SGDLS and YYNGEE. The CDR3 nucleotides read TGTGCCAGCAGCGAGGGACAGGGGGCGCGCGAGCAGTACTTC. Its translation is CASSEGQGAREQYF.

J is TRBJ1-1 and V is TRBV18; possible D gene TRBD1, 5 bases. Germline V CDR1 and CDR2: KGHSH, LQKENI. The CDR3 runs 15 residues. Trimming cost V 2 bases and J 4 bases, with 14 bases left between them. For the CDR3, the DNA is TGTGCCAGCTCACCAGCTCTGGGGGAAACCACTGAAGCTTTCTTT. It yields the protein CASSPALGETTEAFF.

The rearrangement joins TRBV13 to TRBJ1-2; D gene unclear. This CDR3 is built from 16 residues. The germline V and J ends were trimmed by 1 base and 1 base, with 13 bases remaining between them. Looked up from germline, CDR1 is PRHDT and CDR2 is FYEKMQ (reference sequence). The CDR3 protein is CASSLEGGGNNYGYTF. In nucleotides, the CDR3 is TGTGCCAGCAGCTTAGAGGGAGGCGGGAATAACTATGGCTACACCTTC.

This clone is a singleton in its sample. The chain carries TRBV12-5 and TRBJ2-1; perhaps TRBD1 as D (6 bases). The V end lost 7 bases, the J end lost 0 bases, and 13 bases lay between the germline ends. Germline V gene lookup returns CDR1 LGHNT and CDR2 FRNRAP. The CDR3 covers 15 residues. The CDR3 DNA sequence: TGTGCTAGTGCTACAGGGCCCAGCTCCTACAATGAGCAGTTCTTC. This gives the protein CASATGPSSYNEQFF.

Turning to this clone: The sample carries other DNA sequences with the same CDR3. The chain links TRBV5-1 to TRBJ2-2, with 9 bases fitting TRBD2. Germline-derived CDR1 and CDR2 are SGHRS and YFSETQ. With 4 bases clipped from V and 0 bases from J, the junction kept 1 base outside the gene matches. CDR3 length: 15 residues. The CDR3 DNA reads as TGCGCCAGCAGCCTAGCGGGGCCGAACACCGGGGAGCTGTTTTTT. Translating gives CASSLAGPNTGELFF.

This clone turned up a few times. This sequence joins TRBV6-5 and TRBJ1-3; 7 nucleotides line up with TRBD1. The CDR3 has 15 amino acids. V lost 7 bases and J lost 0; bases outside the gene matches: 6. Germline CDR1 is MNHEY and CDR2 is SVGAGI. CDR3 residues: CASTGTASSGNTIYF. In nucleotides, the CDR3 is TGTGCCAGCACCGGGACAGCGAGCTCTGGAAACACCATATATTTT.

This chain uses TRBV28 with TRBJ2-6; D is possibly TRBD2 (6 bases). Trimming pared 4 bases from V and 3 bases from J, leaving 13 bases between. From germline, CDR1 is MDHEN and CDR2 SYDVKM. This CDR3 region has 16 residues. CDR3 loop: CASSWGGGDGANVLTF. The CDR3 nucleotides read TGTGCCAGCAGTTGGGGAGGAGGGGATGGGGCCAACGTCCTGACTTTC.

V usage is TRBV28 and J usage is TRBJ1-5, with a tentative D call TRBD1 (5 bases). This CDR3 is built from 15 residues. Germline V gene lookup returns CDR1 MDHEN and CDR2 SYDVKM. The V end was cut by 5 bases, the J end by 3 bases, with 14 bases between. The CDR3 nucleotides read TGTGCCAGCAGTAGAGGGGAAGGGGACAATCAGCCCCAGCATTTT. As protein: CASSRGEGDNQPQHF.

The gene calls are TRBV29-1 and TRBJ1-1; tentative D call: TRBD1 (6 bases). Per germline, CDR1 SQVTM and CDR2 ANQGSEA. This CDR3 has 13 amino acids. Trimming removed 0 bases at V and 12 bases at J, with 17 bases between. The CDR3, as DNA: TGCAGCGTTGAAGATCCTACACAGGGAGGAACTTTCTTT. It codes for CSVEDPTQGGTFF.

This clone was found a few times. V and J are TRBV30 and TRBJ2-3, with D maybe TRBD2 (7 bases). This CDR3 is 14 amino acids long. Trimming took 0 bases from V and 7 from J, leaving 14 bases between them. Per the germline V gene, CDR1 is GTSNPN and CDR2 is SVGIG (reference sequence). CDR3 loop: CAWSVGGGGYTQYF. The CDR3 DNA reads TGTGCCTGGAGTGTAGGGGGGGGCGGGTATACGCAGTATTTT.

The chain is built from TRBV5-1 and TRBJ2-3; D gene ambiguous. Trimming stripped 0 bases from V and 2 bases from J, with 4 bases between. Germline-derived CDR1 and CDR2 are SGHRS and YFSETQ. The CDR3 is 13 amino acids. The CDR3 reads CASSLAATDTQYF. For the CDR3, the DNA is TGCGCCAGCAGCTTGGCGGCCACAGATACGCAGTATTTT.

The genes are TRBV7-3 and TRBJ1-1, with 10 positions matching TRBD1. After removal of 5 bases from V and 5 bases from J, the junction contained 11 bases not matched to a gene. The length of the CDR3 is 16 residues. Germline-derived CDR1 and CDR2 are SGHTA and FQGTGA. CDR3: CASSPGQGVRETEAFF. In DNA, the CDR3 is TGTGCCAGCAGCCCCGGACAGGGGGTAAGAGAAACTGAAGCTTTCTTT.

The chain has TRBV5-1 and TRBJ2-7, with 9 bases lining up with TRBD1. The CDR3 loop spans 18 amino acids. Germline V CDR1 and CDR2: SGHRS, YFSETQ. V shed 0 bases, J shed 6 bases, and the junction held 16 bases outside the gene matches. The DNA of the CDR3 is TGCGCCAGCAGCTTGGGAGGGGTCCGGGACAGGGTCGCCACCGAGCAGTACTTC. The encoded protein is CASSLGGVRDRVATEQYF.

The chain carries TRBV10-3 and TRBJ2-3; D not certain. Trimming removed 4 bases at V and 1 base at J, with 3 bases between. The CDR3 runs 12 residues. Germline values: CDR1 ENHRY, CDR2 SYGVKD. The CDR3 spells CAISVGTDTQYF. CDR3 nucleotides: TGTGCCATCAGTGTAGGCACAGATACGCAGTATTTT.

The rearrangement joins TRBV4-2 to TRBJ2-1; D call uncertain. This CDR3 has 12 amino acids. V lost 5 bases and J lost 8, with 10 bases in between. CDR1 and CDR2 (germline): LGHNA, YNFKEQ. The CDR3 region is CASSLKGDEQFF. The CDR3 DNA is TGTGCCAGCAGCTTGAAAGGCGATGAGCAGTTCTTC.

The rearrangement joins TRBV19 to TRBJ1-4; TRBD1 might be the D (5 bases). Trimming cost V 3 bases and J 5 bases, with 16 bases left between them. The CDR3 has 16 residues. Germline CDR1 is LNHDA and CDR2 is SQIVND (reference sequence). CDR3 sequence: CASSMAREDGNEKLFF. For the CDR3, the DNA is TGTGCCAGTAGTATGGCCAGGGAGGACGGAAATGAAAAACTGTTTTTT.

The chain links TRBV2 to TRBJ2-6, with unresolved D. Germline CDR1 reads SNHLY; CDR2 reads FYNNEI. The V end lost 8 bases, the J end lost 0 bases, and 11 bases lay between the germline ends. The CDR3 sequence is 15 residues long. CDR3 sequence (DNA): TGTGCCAGCTTTGGCTTGAGCTCTGGGGCCAACGTCCTGACTTTC. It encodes CASFGLSSGANVLTF. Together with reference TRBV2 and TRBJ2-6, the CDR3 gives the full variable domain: EPEVTQTPSHQVTQMGQEVILRCVPISNHLYFYWYRQILGQKVEFLVSFYNNEISEKSEIFDDQFSVERPDGSNFTLKIRSTKLEDSAMYFCASFGLSSGANVLTFGAGSRLTVL.

CDR3: CASSLVNYGYTF. The CDR3 nucleotides are TGTGCCAGCAGCTTAGTAAACTATGGCTACACCTTC. J is TRBJ1-2 and V is TRBV7-9; D is unclear. The germline V gene encodes CDR1 SEHNR and CDR2 FQNEAQ (reference sequence). The germline V and J ends were trimmed by 1 base and 2 bases, with 2 bases remaining between them. The CDR3 is 12 amino acids.

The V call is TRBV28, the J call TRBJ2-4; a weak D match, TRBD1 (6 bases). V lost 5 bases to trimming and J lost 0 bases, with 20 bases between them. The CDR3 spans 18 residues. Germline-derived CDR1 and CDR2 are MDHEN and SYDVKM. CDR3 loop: CASSGRAIQGLAKNIQYF. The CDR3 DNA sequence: TGTGCCAGCAGTGGAAGGGCTATACAGGGCTTAGCCAAAAACATTCAGTACTTC.